These T cell receptor beta chains were read from a single sample in a study of identical twins. TCRdb re-called the 5' RACE reads with MiXCR, one entry per CDR3 protein. The data show 1.5 million to 2 million distinct CDR3 sequences, under 35% seen once. Specimen: cord blood. These receptors were taken from a newborn girl in good health. CDR3s include the opening cysteine and the closing phenylalanine or tryptophan. Each record gives: CDR3 DNA, CDR3 protein, V gene, J gene, clone size, D gene. A D gene is named only where the DNA matches it firmly. A clone size is listed for some rows: how often the clone was seen (once, few, many), or a class if it is expanded.

CDR3 DNA: TGTGCCAGCAGCCAGACAGGGGCCCTCTACAATGAGCAGTTCTTC
CDR3 protein: CASSQTGALYNEQFF
V gene: TRBV3-1
J gene: TRBJ2-1
clone size: many
D gene: TRBD1

CDR3 DNA: TGCGCCAGCAGCCAAACCGGACTAGCGGGTGATACGCAGTATTTT
CDR3 protein: CASSQTGLAGDTQYF
V gene: TRBV4-1
J gene: TRBJ2-3
clone size: once
D gene: TRBD2

CDR3 DNA: TGTGCCAGCAGCGTTATAGCGGGGGGATACAATGAGCAGTACTTC
CDR3 protein: CASSVIAGGYNEQYF
V gene: TRBV5-6
J gene: TRBJ2-7
clone size: -
D gene: TRBD2

CDR3 DNA: TGCAGTGCTAGTAACGGGAGCCAGAACACCGGGGAGCTGTTTTTT
CDR3 protein: CSASNGSQNTGELFF
V gene: TRBV20-1
J gene: TRBJ2-2
clone size: -
D gene: -

CDR3 DNA: TGTGCCAGCAGCTTACGCGGCAGCAAGAACACTGAAGCTTTCTTT
CDR3 protein: CASSLRGSKNTEAFF
V gene: TRBV7-9
J gene: TRBJ1-1
clone size: -
D gene: -

CDR3 DNA: TGTGCCAGCAGGACAGGGGGCTCTAACTATGGCTACACCTTC
CDR3 protein: CASRTGGSNYGYTF
V gene: TRBV6-1
J gene: TRBJ1-2
clone size: -
D gene: TRBD1

CDR3 DNA: TGCAGTGCTAGAGCCAGGGGCAGCTTCACAGATACGCAGTATTTT
CDR3 protein: CSARARGSFTDTQYF
V gene: TRBV20-1
J gene: TRBJ2-3
clone size: few
D gene: -

CDR3 DNA: TGTGCCAGCAGTTGGAATCCGACAGGGCCCTTAGATACGCAGTATTTT
CDR3 protein: CASSWNPTGPLDTQYF
V gene: TRBV6-6
J gene: TRBJ2-3
clone size: few
D gene: TRBD1

CDR3 DNA: TGTGCCAGTAGTCCGGGACGCAGGGCTGAGCAGTTCTTC
CDR3 protein: CASSPGRRAEQFF
V gene: TRBV12-3/TRBV12-4
J gene: TRBJ2-1
clone size: -
D gene: -

CDR3 DNA: TGCAGTGCTGACCTTGGGATTTATGGCTACACCTTC
CDR3 protein: CSADLGIYGYTF
V gene: TRBV20-1
J gene: TRBJ1-2
clone size: -
D gene: -

CDR3 DNA: TGTGCCAGCAGTTACTCATACGGGACAAGGTCGGAAAAACTGTTTTTT
CDR3 protein: CASSYSYGTRSEKLFF
V gene: TRBV6-5
J gene: TRBJ1-4
clone size: -
D gene: -

CDR3 DNA: TGTGCCACCAGCAGTACCTACGAGCAGTACTTC
CDR3 protein: CATSSTYEQYF
V gene: TRBV15
J gene: TRBJ2-7
clone size: -
D gene: -

CDR3 DNA: TGTGCCAGCAGTTTAGACACAGGGGAGGCCACTGAAGCTTTCTTT
CDR3 protein: CASSLDTGEATEAFF
V gene: TRBV12-3/TRBV12-4
J gene: TRBJ1-1
clone size: -
D gene: TRBD1

CDR3 DNA: TGCAGTGCTAGAGCAGGGGAGCCCCAGCATTTT
CDR3 protein: CSARAGEPQHF
V gene: TRBV20-1
J gene: TRBJ1-5
clone size: few
D gene: -

CDR3 DNA: TGTGCCAGCAGTCCCTTGATAACAGGGATGAACACTGAAGCTTTCTTT
CDR3 protein: CASSPLITGMNTEAFF
V gene: TRBV6-1
J gene: TRBJ1-1
clone size: -
D gene: -

CDR3 DNA: TGTGCCATCAACGGTGGGAACACAGATACGCAGTATTTT
CDR3 protein: CAINGGNTDTQYF
V gene: TRBV10-3
J gene: TRBJ2-3
clone size: many
D gene: -

CDR3 DNA: TGTGCCAGCAGGGAGGGACAGGGACCCTACGAGCAGTACTTC
CDR3 protein: CASREGQGPYEQYF
V gene: TRBV12-3/TRBV12-4
J gene: TRBJ2-7
clone size: -
D gene: TRBD1